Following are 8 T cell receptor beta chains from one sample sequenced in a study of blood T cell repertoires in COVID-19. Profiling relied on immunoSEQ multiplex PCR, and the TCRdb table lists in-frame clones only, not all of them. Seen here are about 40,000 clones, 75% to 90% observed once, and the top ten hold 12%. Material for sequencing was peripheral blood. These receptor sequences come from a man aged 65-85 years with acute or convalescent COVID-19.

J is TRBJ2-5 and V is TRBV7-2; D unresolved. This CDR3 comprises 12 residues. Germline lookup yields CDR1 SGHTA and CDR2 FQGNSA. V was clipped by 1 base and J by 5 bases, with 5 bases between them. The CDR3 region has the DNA TGTGCCAGCAGCTTAGTACGGGAGACCCAGTACTTC. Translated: CASSLVRETQYF.

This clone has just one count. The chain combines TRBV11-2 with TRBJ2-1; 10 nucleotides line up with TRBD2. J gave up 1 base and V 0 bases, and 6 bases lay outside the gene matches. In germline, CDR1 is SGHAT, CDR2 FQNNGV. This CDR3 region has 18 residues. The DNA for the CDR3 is TGTGCCAGCAGCTTAGATTCTAGCGGGAGTATTTCCTACAATGAGCAGTTCTTC. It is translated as CASSLDSSGSISYNEQFF.

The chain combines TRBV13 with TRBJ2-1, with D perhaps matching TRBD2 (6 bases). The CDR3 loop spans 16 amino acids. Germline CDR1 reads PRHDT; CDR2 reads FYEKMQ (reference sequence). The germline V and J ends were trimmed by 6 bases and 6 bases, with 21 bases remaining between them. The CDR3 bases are TGTGCCAGCAGTGACCCGGGGAGGACTGTTCCCAATGAGCAGTTCTTC. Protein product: CASSDPGRTVPNEQFF.

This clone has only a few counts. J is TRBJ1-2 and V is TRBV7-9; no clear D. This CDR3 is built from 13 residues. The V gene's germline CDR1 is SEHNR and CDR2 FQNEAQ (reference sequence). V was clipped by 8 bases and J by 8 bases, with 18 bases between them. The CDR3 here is CASHNPRMLGYTF. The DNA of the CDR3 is TGTGCCAGCCACAACCCGAGGATGCTAGGCTACACCTTC.

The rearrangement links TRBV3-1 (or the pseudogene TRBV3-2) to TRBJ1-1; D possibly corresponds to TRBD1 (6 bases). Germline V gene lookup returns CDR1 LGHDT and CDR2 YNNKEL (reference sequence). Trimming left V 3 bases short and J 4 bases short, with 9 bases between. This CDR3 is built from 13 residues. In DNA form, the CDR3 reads TGTGCCAGCAGCCAGGGGACATTCACTGAAGCTTTCTTT. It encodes CASSQGTFTEAFF.

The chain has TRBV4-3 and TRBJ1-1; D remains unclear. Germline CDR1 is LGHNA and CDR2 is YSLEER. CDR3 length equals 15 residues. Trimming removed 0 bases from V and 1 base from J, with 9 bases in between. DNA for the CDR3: TGCGCCAGCAGCCAAGATACAGATTGGAACACTGAAGCTTTCTTT. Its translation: CASSQDTDWNTEAFF.

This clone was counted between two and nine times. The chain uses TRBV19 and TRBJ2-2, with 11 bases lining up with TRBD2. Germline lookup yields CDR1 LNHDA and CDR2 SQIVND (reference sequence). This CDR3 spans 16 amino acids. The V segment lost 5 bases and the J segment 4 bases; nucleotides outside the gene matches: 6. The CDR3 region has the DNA TGTGCCAGTAGTCTACTAGCGGGAGATCTCACCGGGGAGCTGTTTTTT. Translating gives CASSLLAGDLTGELFF.

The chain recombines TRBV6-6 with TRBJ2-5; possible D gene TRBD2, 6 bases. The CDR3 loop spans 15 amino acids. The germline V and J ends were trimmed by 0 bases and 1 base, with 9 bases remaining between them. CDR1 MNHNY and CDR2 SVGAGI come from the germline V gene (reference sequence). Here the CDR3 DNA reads TGTGCCAGCAGTTACTCCGGGGGATTCCAAGAGACCCAGTACTTC. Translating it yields CASSYSGGFQETQYF.